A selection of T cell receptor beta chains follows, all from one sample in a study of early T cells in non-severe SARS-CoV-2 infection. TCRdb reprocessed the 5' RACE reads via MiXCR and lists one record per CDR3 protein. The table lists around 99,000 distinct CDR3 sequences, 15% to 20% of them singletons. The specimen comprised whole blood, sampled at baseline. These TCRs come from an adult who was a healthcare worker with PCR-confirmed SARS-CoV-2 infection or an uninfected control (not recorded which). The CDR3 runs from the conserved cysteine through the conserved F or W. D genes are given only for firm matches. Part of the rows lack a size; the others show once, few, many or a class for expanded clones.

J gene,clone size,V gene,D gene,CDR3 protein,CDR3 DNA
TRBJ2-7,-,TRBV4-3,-,CASSQEWQVNYEQYF,TGCGCCAGCAGCCAAGAATGGCAGGTGAACTACGAGCAGTACTTC
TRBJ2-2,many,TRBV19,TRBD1,CASSRQGTGELFF,TGTGCCAGTAGCCGACAGGGTACCGGGGAGCTGTTTTTT
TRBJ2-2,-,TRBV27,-,CASSYSLYTGELFF,TGTGCCAGCAGTTATTCTCTATACACCGGGGAGCTGTTTTTT
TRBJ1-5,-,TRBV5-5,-,CASSHGPDQPQHF,TGTGCCAGCAGCCATGGGCCCGATCAGCCCCAGCATTTT
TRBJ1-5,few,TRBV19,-,CASSMRLGASNQPQHF,TGTGCCAGTAGTATGCGATTGGGGGCCAGCAATCAGCCCCAGCATTTT
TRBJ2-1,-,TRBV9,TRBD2,CASSEDPGLAGAGSYNEQFF,TGTGCCAGCAGCGAGGATCCGGGACTAGCGGGAGCGGGCTCCTACAATGAGCAGTTCTTC
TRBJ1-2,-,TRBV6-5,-,CASSYRGGDGYTF,TGTGCCAGCAGTTATAGGGGGGGCGATGGCTACACCTTC
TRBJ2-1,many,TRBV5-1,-,CASSLDRTLLFF,TGCGCCAGCAGCTTGGACCGGACTTTGTTGTTCTTC
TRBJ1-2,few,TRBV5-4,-,CASGGNDYGYTF,TGTGCCAGCGGGGGGAACGACTATGGCTACACCTTC
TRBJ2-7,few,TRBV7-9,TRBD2,CASGEGQSYEQYF,TGTGCCAGCGGGGAGGGCCAATCCTACGAGCAGTACTTC
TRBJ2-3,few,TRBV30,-,CAWKMTVGADTQYF,TGTGCCTGGAAGATGACCGTGGGGGCAGATACGCAGTATTTT
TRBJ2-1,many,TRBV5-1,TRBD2,CASSLSGTSGSQGFF,TGCGCCAGCAGCTTGTCCGGGACTAGCGGGAGTCAGGGGTTCTTC
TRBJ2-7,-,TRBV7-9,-,CASSAPSSRNEQYF,TGTGCCAGCAGCGCTCCTAGTTCTAGAAACGAGCAGTACTTC
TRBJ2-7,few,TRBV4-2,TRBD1,CASSQDLGQVSPEQYF,TGTGCCAGCAGCCAAGATCTAGGACAGGTCTCTCCCGAGCAGTACTTC
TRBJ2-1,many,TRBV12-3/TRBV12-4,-,CASSPLGYEQFF,TGTGCCAGCAGCCCACTAGGGTATGAGCAGTTCTTC
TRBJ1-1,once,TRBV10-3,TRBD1,CAISASGTGGTEAFF,TGTGCCATCAGTGCTTCCGGGACAGGGGGTACTGAAGCTTTCTTT
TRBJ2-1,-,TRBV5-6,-,CASSLPIATHNEQFF,TGTGCCAGCAGCCTCCCTATAGCAACACACAATGAGCAGTTCTTC